Listed below are T cell receptor beta chains from one sample, sequenced in a study of OX40 agonist ivuxolimab in advanced cancers. Method: immunoSEQ multiplex PCR; TCRdb's copy keeps in-frame clones and lacks some. The top ten clones hold approximately 1.6% of a sample with tens of thousands of clones, around four fifths of them seen once. The sequencing here drew on CD4+ or CD8+ T cells sorted from blood, taken in a trial of the OX40 agonist ivuxolimab. These receptors originate from an adult with an advanced solid tumor such as melanoma, head and neck, liver or kidney cancer. Both conserved end residues are part of each CDR3. Clone size, where shown, is once, few, many, or a class for clones that have expanded.

clone_size | v_call | cdr3_aa
once | TRBV6-1 | CASSERWETQYF
. | TRBV29-1 | CSVASLRGETQYF
. | TRBV27 | CASSRLYEQYF
. | TRBV11-3 | CASSVDRGSEQYF
. | TRBV19 | CASSILYVNTGELFF
. | TRBV7-9 | CASSLSGTADTQYF
. | TRBV20-1 | CSASRSDTQYF
. | TRBV18 | CASSPRTGGNTNYGYTF
. | TRBV7-9 | CASSLEGLTNEKLFF
. | TRBV28 | CASSWQRVFGEQFF
. | TRBV6-5 | CASSPGEKLFF
. | TRBV5-1 | CASSLGTLNPGTEAFF
few | TRBV5-6 | CASSLVGPGGETQYF
. | TRBV4-3 | CASSQGTGADTQYF
. | TRBV29-1 | CSATRDPNRSEQYF
. | TRBV5-4 | CASSSYTELVSYEQYF
. | TRBV9 | CASSQGAEGTDTQYF
. | TRBV7-2 | CASTFTPGNGYEQYF
. | TRBV19 | CASSISPKQWGAYEQYF
. | TRBV13 | CASSPKEGETQYF
. | TRBV28 | CASTTRPPNEQFF
. | TRBV29-1 | CSTPAGESYNEQFF
. | TRBV11-2 | CASSPWTSGSGETQYF
. | TRBV10-1 | CASSDGLAGNYEQYF
. | TRBV6-5 | CASSSKTSGRAYEQYF
. | TRBV10-3 | CAISPGAGTDTQYF
few | TRBV20-1 | CSARGPKGYTF
once | TRBV28 | CASSKPGERFGNQPQHF
. | TRBV7-2 | CASSEGLAGVNEQFF
. | TRBV6-1 | CASSSIAKRYEQYF
. | TRBV10-3 | CAITPETNQPQHF
. | TRBV5-1 | CASSLGGTASYEQYF